The next 15 T cell receptor beta chains were all read from a single sample in a study of radiotherapy plus CTLA-4 blockade in lung cancer. TCRdb's copy holds only in-frame clones and misses some; the assay was immunoSEQ multiplex PCR. In the table there are about 53,000 clones, 84% of which are singletons. The starting material was peripheral blood, obtained from a patient treated with radiotherapy plus ipilimumab. The receptors shown here come from a human donor with non-small cell lung cancer whose response to radiotherapy plus ipilimumab could not be evaluated.

The CDR3 sequence: CASSLAGTDTQYF. Here the CDR3 DNA reads TGTGCCAGCAGTTTGGCGGGGACAGATACGCAGTATTTT. This chain joins TRBV27 and TRBJ2-3, with TRBD2 as a possible D gene (6 bases). The CDR3 runs to 13 residues. V was cut by 3 bases and J by 3 bases, with 7 bases left in between. Germline V gene data show CDR1 as MNHEY and CDR2 as SMNVEV (reference sequence).

The rearrangement joins TRBV27 to TRBJ2-1; 8 positions match TRBD2. The CDR3 totals 12 residues. V was clipped by 6 bases and J by 9 bases; unmatched bases: 4. CDR1 and CDR2 (germline): MNHEY, SMNVEV (reference sequence). Here the CDR3 reads CASSNLAGEQFF. CDR3 DNA sequence: TGTGCCAGCAGCAACCTAGCGGGTGAGCAGTTCTTC.

This clone was detected a few times. The rearrangement uses TRBV27 and TRBJ1-3; D remains unclear. The CDR3 covers 15 residues. Germline V CDR1 and CDR2: MNHEY, SMNVEV (reference sequence). V was cut by 6 bases and J by 0 bases, with 12 bases left in between. CDR3 protein: CASRPRSGSGNTIYF. CDR3 sequence (DNA): TGTGCCAGCAGGCCGAGGAGCGGCTCTGGAAACACCATATATTTT.

The chain's CDR3 is CASSWGTSGPYEQYF. The CDR3 DNA reads TGTGCCAGCAGCTGGGGGACTAGCGGCCCCTACGAGCAGTACTTC. The chain carries TRBV7-9 and TRBJ2-7, with 11 nucleotides matching TRBD2. This CDR3 has 15 residues. The V segment lost 4 bases and the J segment 2 bases; nucleotides outside the gene matches: 4. CDR1 and CDR2 (germline): SEHNR, FQNEAQ (reference sequence).

This chain connects TRBV4-1 to TRBJ2-7, with TRBD2 matching 9 bases. V trimming: 3 bases; J trimming: 0 bases; junction bases outside the gene matches: 6. In germline, CDR1 is MGHRA, CDR2 YSYEKL. The CDR3 runs 16 residues. CDR3 residues: CASSQHSAGGSYEQYF. The DNA for the CDR3 is TGCGCCAGCAGCCAGCACTCAGCGGGAGGCTCCTACGAGCAGTACTTC.

The chain links TRBV28 to TRBJ1-1, with a tentative D call TRBD1 (6 bases). Germline CDR1 MDHEN, CDR2 SYDVKM. The CDR3 runs 14 residues. Trimming took 2 bases from V and 1 from J, leaving 8 bases between them. The CDR3 sequence: CASSLAGANTEAFF. The CDR3 DNA sequence: TGTGCCAGCAGTTTAGCAGGGGCGAACACTGAAGCTTTCTTT. The entire variable domain, with the rest obtained from reference TRBV28 and TRBJ1-1, is as follows: DVKVTQSSRYLVKRTGEKVFLECVQDMDHENMFWYRQDPGLGLRLIYFSYDVKMKEKGDIPEGYSVSREKKERFSLILESASTNQTSMYLCASSLAGANTEAFFGQGTRLTVV.

The J gene is TRBJ1-1, the V gene TRBV29-1; TRBD1 agrees at 7 bases. V lost 7 bases to trimming and J lost 6 bases; unmatched junction nucleotides: 11. Looked up from germline, CDR1 is SQVTM and CDR2 is ANQGSEA. The CDR3 consists of 13 residues. The CDR3 DNA follows: TGCAGCGCTAGGGACAGCAGTTTTGCTGAAGCTTTCTTT. This sequence encodes CSARDSSFAEAFF. The full variable domain, in which reference TRBV29-1 and TRBJ1-1 provide the parts outside the CDR3, is SAVISQKPSRDICQRGTSLTIQCQVDSQVTMMFWYRQQPGQSLTLIATANQGSEATYESGFVIDKFPISRPNLTFSTLTVSNMSPEDSSIYLCSARDSSFAEAFFGQGTRLTVV.

This chain joins TRBV28 and TRBJ2-1; 8 positions agree with TRBD2. Germline CDR1 reads MDHEN; CDR2 reads SYDVKM. This CDR3 spans 15 amino acids. V shed 6 bases and J 6 bases; nucleotides not matched to a gene: 10. The CDR3 nucleotides read TGTGCCAGCAGCCCTGGAGGACTAGCAGCCAATGAGCAGTTCTTC. The encoded protein is CASSPGGLAANEQFF.

The chain joins TRBV7-9 to TRBJ2-3; TRBD2 might be the D (5 bases). The CDR3 is 14 residues long. In germline, CDR1 is SEHNR, CDR2 FQNEAQ (reference sequence). V lost 3 bases and J lost 4, with 11 bases in between. The CDR3 reads CASSFTGSSDTQYF. The CDR3 DNA sequence: TGTGCCAGCAGCTTCACGGGGTCCTCAGATACGCAGTATTTT. Filled out from reference TRBV7-9 and TRBJ2-3, the complete variable domain reads DTGVSQNPRHKITKRGQNVTFRCDPISEHNRLYWYRQTLGQGPEFLTYFQNEAQLEKSRLLSDRFSAERPKGSFSTLEIQRTEQGDSAMYLCASSFTGSSDTQYFGPGTRLTVL.

The gene calls are TRBV5-4 and TRBJ2-2; 9 nucleotides match TRBD1. CDR1 and CDR2 (germline): SGHNT, YYREEE (reference sequence). This CDR3 region has 16 residues. J was trimmed by 5 bases and V by 4 bases; bases with no gene match: 9. The CDR3 nucleotides are TGTGCCAGCAGCCGAACGGGACAGGGAATGACCGGGGAGCTGTTTTTT. This codes for CASSRTGQGMTGELFF.

The V call is TRBV7-9, the J call TRBJ2-7, with D perhaps TRBD1 (5 bases). Germline V CDR1 and CDR2: SEHNR, FQNEAQ (reference sequence). The CDR3 runs to 12 residues. The V gene lost 4 bases and the J gene lost 3 bases, with 7 bases spanning the gap. The CDR3 sequence: CASSSDIYEQYF. DNA for the CDR3: TGTGCCAGCAGCTCGGACATCTACGAGCAGTACTTC.

This CDR3 is CASSLWDRTVGYTF. CDR3 DNA sequence: TGTGCCAGCAGCTTATGGGACCGGACAGTCGGCTACACCTTC. The chain couples TRBV7-9 to TRBJ1-2; D is perhaps TRBD1 (6 bases). Germline V lookup: CDR1 SEHNR, CDR2 FQNEAQ (reference sequence). V lost 2 bases and J 8 bases, leaving 15 bases between the germline ends. The CDR3 runs 14 residues.

The genes are TRBV7-8 and TRBJ1-2, with D hard to call. Germline CDR1 SGHVS, CDR2 FQNEAQ. The CDR3 is 12 residues long. V was clipped by 7 bases and J by 0 bases, with 6 bases between them. Here the CDR3 reads CASTEANYGYTF. CDR3 coding DNA: TGTGCCAGCACAGAAGCTAACTATGGCTACACCTTC.

The chain recombines TRBV29-1 with TRBJ2-7; D not certain. Germline V lookup: CDR1 SQVTM, CDR2 ANQGSEA. The CDR3 has 11 residues. V shed 7 bases and J shed 1 base, with 8 bases lying between them. The CDR3 is CSAVWSYEQYF. The CDR3 coding sequence is TGCAGCGCGGTCTGGTCCTACGAGCAGTACTTC.

The chain employs TRBV19 and TRBJ1-1; D is possibly TRBD1 (5 bases). V lost 5 bases, J lost 4 bases, and 20 bases lay in between. The CDR3 contains 16 residues. Germline V gene data show CDR1 as LNHDA and CDR2 as SQIVND (reference sequence). CDR3 sequence (DNA): TGTGCCAGTAGTCCCCTATTCCTCCAGGGTGGCACTGAAGCTTTCTTT. Its translation: CASSPLFLQGGTEAFF.